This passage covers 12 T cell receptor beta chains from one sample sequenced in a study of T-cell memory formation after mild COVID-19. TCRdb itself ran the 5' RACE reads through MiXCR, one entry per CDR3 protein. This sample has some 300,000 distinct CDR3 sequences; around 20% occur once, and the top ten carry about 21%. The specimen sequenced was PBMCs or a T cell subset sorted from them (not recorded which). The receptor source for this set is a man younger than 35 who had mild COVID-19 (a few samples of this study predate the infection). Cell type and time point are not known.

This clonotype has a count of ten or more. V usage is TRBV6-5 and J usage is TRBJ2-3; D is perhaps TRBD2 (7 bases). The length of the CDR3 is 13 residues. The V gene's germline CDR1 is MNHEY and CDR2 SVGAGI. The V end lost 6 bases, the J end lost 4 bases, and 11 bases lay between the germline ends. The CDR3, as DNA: TGTGCCAGCAGGACGGGGGGCGCAGATACGCAGTATTTT. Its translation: CASRTGGADTQYF.

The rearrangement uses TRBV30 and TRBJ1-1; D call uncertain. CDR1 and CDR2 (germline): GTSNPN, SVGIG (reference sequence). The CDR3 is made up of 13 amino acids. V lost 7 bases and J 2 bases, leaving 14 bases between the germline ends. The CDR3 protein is CALQRAGNTEAFF. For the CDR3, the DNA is TGTGCCTTACAGAGGGCGGGAAACACTGAAGCTTTCTTT.

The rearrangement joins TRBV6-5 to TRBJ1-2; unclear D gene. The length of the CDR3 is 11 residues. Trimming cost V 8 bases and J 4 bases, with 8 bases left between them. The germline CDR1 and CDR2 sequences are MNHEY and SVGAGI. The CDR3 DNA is TGTGCCAGCGAAGGACTCTATGGCTACACCTTC. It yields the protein CASEGLYGYTF.

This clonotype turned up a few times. This chain's CDR3 is CASRGDRNLYGYTF. CDR3 DNA sequence: TGTGCCAGCAGAGGGGACAGGAACCTCTATGGCTACACCTTC. This chain links TRBV12-3 or TRBV12-4 with TRBJ1-2, with TRBD1 matching 8 bases. This CDR3 has 14 amino acids. With 6 bases clipped from V and 4 bases from J, the junction kept 7 bases outside the gene matches.

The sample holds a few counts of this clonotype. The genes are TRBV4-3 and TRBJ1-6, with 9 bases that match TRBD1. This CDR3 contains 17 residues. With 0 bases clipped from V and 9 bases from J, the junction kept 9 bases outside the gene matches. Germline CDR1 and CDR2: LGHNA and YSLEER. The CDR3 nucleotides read TGCGCCAGCAGCCAAGATCCCCCCGGGACAGGGCGTTCACCCCTCCACTTT. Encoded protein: CASSQDPPGTGRSPLHF.

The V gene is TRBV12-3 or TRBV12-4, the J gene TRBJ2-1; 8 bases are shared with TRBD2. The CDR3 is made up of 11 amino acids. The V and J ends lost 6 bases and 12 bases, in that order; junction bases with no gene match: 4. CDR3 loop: CASRNRGGQFF. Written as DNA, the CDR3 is TGTGCCAGCAGGAATCGGGGGGGGCAGTTCTTC.

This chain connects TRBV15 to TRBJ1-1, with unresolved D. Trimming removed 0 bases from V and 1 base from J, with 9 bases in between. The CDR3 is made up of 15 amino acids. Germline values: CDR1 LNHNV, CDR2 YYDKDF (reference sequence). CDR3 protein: CATSRDRQRNTEAFF. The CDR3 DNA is TGTGCCACCAGCAGAGACCGGCAGAGGAACACTGAAGCTTTCTTT.

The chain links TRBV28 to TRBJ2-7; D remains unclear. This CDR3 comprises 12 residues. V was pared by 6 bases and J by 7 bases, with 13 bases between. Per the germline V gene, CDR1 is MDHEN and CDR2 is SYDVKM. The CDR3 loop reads CASSFEPGEQYV. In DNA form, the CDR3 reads TGTGCCAGCAGCTTTGAACCCGGGGAGCAGTACGTC.

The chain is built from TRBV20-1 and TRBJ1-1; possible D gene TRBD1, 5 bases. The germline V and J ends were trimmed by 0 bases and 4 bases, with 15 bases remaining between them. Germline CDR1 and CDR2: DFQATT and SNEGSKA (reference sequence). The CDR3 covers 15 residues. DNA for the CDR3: TGCAGTGCTAGAGATCTAGTGGGCAGGGTCACTGAAGCTTTCTTT. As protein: CSARDLVGRVTEAFF.

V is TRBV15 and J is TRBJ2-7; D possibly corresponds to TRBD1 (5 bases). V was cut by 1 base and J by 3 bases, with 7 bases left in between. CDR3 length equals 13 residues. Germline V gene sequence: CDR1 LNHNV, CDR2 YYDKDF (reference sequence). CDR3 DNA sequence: TGTGCCACCAGCAGAGGCAGGGTCTACGAGCAGTACTTC. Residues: CATSRGRVYEQYF.

The CDR3 coding sequence is TGTGCCACCAGTGCTGGGACAGGACGCGAGCAGTACTTC. The encoded protein is CATSAGTGREQYF. V is TRBV24-1 and J is TRBJ2-7, with 8 bases lining up with TRBD1. This CDR3 spans 13 amino acids. The germline CDR1 and CDR2 sequences are KGHDR and SFDVKD. V trimming: 5 bases; J trimming: 6 bases; junction bases outside the gene matches: 5.

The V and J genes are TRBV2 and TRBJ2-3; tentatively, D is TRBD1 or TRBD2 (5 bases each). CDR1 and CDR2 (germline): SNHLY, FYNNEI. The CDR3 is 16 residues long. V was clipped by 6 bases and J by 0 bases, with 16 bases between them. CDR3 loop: CASSEGKITSTDTQYF. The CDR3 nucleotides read TGTGCCAGCAGCGAGGGGAAGATAACTAGCACAGATACGCAGTATTTT.